Below are 5 T cell receptor beta chains sequenced from a single sample in a study of glioma-infiltrating T cells. TCR alpha and beta CDR3 regions were amplified from RNA using iRepertoire nested multiplex PCR. TCRdb reprocessed the multiplex PCR reads with MiXCR, giving one entry per CDR3 protein. The sample lists approximately 100,000 distinct CDR3 sequences, less than 30% occurring once. Input material: glioma tissue, nonneoplastic brain tissue, or PBMCs (not recorded which). These receptors all stem from a human donor with low-grade glioma or glioblastoma, undergoing nonglioma brain surgery, or in good health (not recorded which).

As to this clonotype: A much larger clone differs from this one at a single base, so this may be a read error. The J gene is TRBJ2-7, the V gene TRBV5-4; D remains unclear. The germline V gene encodes CDR1 SGHNT and CDR2 YYREEE (reference sequence). The CDR3 contains 13 residues. CDR3 sequence (DNA): TGTGCCAGCAGCTTGGAGGCAGCAGGCGAGAAGTACTTC. As protein: CASSLEAAGEKYF.

In its sample, this clonotype was seen many times. The DNA of the CDR3 is TGTGCCAGCAGCTATGGCGGGTCCTACAATGAGCAGTTCTTC. Its translation is CASSYGGSYNEQFF. The V gene is TRBV11-3, the J gene TRBJ2-1; possible D gene TRBD2, 5 bases. Germline V gene lookup returns CDR1 SGHNT and CDR2 YENEEA. The V end lost 4 bases, the J end lost 1 base, and 8 bases lay between the germline ends. The CDR3 runs 14 residues.

This clonotype appeared a few times. This chain connects TRBV4-1 to TRBJ2-3, with TRBD2 matching 9 bases. CDR1 and CDR2 from the germline V gene are MGHRA and YSYEKL. With 0 bases clipped from V and 2 bases from J, the junction kept 6 bases outside the gene matches. This CDR3 region has 17 residues. CDR3 in DNA: TGCGCCAGCAGCCAAGAAGTGGCGGGGGGGCACACAGATACGCAGTATTTT. This sequence encodes CASSQEVAGGHTDTQYF.

Notes on this clonotype: As the CDR3 is not closed by the conserved phenylalanine or tryptophan, this likely results from a read error. The chain employs TRBV6-1 and TRBJ2-1, with D possibly being TRBD1 or TRBD2 (5 bases each). This CDR3 contains 13 residues. Germline V gives CDR1 MNHNS, CDR2 SASEGT. CDR3 protein: CSIPWGPLNEQFS. The CDR3 DNA follows: TGTTCCATCCCATGGGGACCGCTTAATGAGCAGTTCTCC.

J is TRBJ2-7 and V is TRBV6-1; TRBD1 matches 12 bases. Germline V lookup: CDR1 MNHNS, CDR2 SASEGT. This CDR3 comprises 16 residues. The ends lost 3 bases at V and 8 bases at J; junction bases unmatched: 11. The CDR3 protein is CASSDRDRGLQPQQYF. The CDR3 DNA reads TGTGCCAGCAGTGACCGGGACAGGGGGCTTCAGCCCCAGCAGTACTTC.